The clone carrying this TCR beta chain showed up just once. This sample was taken from a study of T cell responses to AZD1222 COVID-19 vaccine. Clones were read by immunoSEQ multiplex PCR, and TCRdb kept only the in-frame ones, dropping some. The sample records some 150,000 clones, approximately 93% being singletons. This TCR was sampled from an adult in good health. This specimen consisted of peripheral blood, obtained on day 0 of AZD1222 vaccination.

This CDR3 reads CASSFGQPEKLFF. The CDR3 DNA is TGTGCCAGCAGTTTCGGACAGCCGGAAAAACTGTTTTTT. The chain couples TRBV12-3 or TRBV12-4 to TRBJ1-4; D perhaps matches TRBD1 (6 bases). V was pared by 3 bases and J by 8 bases, with 10 bases between. CDR3 length: 13 residues.